The rows below give T cell receptor beta chains drawn from one sample of a study of CD8 T cells in ankylosing spondylitis. TCRdb re-derived calls from the 5' RACE reads in MiXCR, one entry per CDR3 protein. In the table there are more than 150,000 distinct CDR3 sequences, under 15% of which are singletons. Source material: blood, either unsorted or a sorted T cell fraction (not recorded which). The receptors come from a female donor with ankylosing spondylitis or in good health (not recorded which). The CDR3 runs from the conserved cysteine through the conserved F or W. D genes are given only for firm matches. Expanded clones are given a class, and other clones once, few, many or no size at all.

J: TRBJ2-3
V: TRBV7-9
D: -
size: -
CDR3: CASSLGDRKTDTQYF
DNA: TGTGCCAGCAGCTTAGGGGACCGGAAGACAGATACGCAGTATTTT

J: TRBJ2-3
V: TRBV7-9
D: TRBD2
size: few
CDR3: CASSIPGLAGLVDTQYF
DNA: TGTGCCAGCAGCATTCCGGGACTAGCGGGCTTAGTAGATACGCAGTATTTT

J: TRBJ2-1
V: TRBV20-1
D: -
size: -
CDR3: CSARGQEYNEQFF
DNA: TGCAGTGCCCGAGGGCAGGAGTACAATGAGCAGTTCTTC

J: TRBJ2-7
V: TRBV2
D: -
size: -
CDR3: CASSDDGYEQYF
DNA: TGTGCCAGCAGTGACGACGGGTACGAGCAGTACTTC

J: TRBJ2-3
V: TRBV12-3/TRBV12-4
D: TRBD1
size: few
CDR3: CASSPDRADTDTQYF
DNA: TGTGCCAGCAGCCCGGACAGGGCTGATACAGATACGCAGTATTTT

J: TRBJ2-3
V: TRBV29-1
D: -
size: many
CDR3: CSVPAPDTQYF
DNA: TGCAGCGTTCCCGCGCCGGATACGCAGTATTTT

J: TRBJ2-1
V: TRBV19
D: -
size: -
CDR3: CASRALLGRNNEQFF
DNA: TGTGCCAGTAGGGCGTTACTAGGTAGAAACAATGAGCAGTTCTTC

J: TRBJ2-3
V: TRBV7-2
D: -
size: many
CDR3: CASRSGGTDTQYF
DNA: TGTGCCAGCCGCTCAGGGGGCACAGATACGCAGTATTTT

J: TRBJ1-2
V: TRBV7-2
D: -
size: many
CDR3: CASSLRMGESGYTF
DNA: TGTGCCAGCAGCTTGAGAATGGGAGAGTCCGGCTACACCTTC

J: TRBJ2-5
V: TRBV7-2
D: -
size: many
CDR3: CASSSIQETQYF
DNA: TGTGCCAGCAGCTCGATCCAAGAGACCCAGTACTTC

J: TRBJ2-1
V: TRBV10-3
D: -
size: many
CDR3: CAIGLLTGEQFF
DNA: TGTGCCATCGGGCTTCTTACCGGTGAGCAGTTCTTC

J: TRBJ2-7
V: TRBV20-1
D: TRBD2
size: many
CDR3: CSASHGTSGRGYEQYF
DNA: TGCAGTGCTAGTCATGGGACTAGCGGGAGGGGCTACGAGCAGTACTTC

J: TRBJ1-3
V: TRBV5-6
D: -
size: few
CDR3: CASSWGGTGGNTIYF
DNA: TGTGCCAGCAGCTGGGGTGGCACTGGGGGAAACACCATATATTTT

J: TRBJ2-1
V: TRBV3-1
D: TRBD2
size: -
CDR3: CASSPGTSGYSEQFF
DNA: TGTGCCAGCAGCCCAGGGACTAGCGGGTACAGTGAGCAGTTCTTC

J: TRBJ1-4
V: TRBV12-3/TRBV12-4
D: -
size: -
CDR3: CASSRHRSATNEKLFF
DNA: TGTGCCAGCAGTAGACACCGGAGTGCGACTAATGAAAAACTGTTTTTT